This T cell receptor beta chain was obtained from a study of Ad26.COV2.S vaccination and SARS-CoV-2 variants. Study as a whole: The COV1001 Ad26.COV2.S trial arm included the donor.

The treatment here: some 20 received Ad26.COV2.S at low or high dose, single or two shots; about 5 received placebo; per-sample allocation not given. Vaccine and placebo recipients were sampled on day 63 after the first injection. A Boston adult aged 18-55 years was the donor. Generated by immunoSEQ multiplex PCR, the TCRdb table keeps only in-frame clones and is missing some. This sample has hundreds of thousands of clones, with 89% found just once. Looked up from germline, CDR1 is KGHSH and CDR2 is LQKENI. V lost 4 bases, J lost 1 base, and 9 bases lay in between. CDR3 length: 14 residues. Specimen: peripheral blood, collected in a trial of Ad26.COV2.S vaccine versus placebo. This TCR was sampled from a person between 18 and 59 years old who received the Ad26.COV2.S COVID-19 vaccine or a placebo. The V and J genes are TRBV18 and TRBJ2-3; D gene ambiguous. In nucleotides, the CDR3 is TGTGCCAGCTCACAAGGGCTACGCACAGATACGCAGTATTTT. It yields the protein CASSQGLRTDTQYF.